This T cell receptor (beta chain) was obtained from a study of cytomegalovirus exposure and HLA in healthy donors (dated 2017 in TCRdb). Some background on the complete study: According to an earlier analysis of around 600 of the donors, roughly 180 million T cells yielded approximately 120 million unique TCR beta sequences and approximately 280 Gb of sequence data. An early release covering approximately 600 HLA-typed donors comprised about 310 gigabases of sequencing data and roughly 86 million unique TCR sequences. Of the roughly 400 genotyped donors, approximately 82% fell in the genetic ancestry cluster associated with self-reported Caucasian donors. The study aimed to test whether cataloging public T cell receptors could reveal signatures of past pathogen exposure. The study used immunosequencing to profile the T cell repertoires of 600 to 850 subjects and linked those repertoires to cytomegalovirus serostatus. In addition to the first cohort of around 670 subjects, a separate validation cohort of approximately 110 different subjects was used. The study combined high-throughput TCR immunosequencing, statistical association of individual TCRs with disease status, and machine learning to predict cytomegalovirus infection status. A later analysis re-examined previously published TCR beta repertoires from about 700 donors and added high-resolution HLA genotyping to investigate patterns of TCR occurrence. Rather than drawing on any new phenotypic data, the later analysis identified candidate immune exposures from TCR beta sequences and the way those sequences occurred across donors. In an earlier analysis of 500 to 650 of the donors, high-throughput TCR beta sequencing was used to judge whether each TCR beta V gene segment behaved as functional or pseudogenic. Alongside the repertoire data, information on donor age, sex, ethnicity and CMV serostatus was compiled. A later genetic analysis used genome-wide SNP genotypes for about three fifths of the roughly 700 donors, treating that subset as a discovery cohort. All discovery cohort repertoires had been generated using a single sequencing platform. Class I and class II HLA loci were covered by the typing at four-digit resolution. Typing coverage differed by locus: A, B, C, DRB1 and DQB1 were typed in about 620-640 donors, DQA1 in about 550, DPA1 in 600 to 610, and DPB1 in just under 490. Roughly 5 DR-DQ haplotypes were handled as single units for association and clustering, since linkage in the cohort was strong. Across approximately 400 genotyped donors of the cohort, an average of roughly 230,000 unique TCR beta nucleotide sequences per donor were sequenced, and approximately 17% of those sequences were non-productive.

Results and caveats for the whole study, not just this receptor: Compared with equally common non-associated chains, HLA-associated TCR beta chains in a later analysis were more clonally expanded and had lower generation probabilities. A total of 164 TCR beta chains were listed by the study as associated with cytomegalovirus. A later analysis reported that several top co-occurrence clusters appeared linked to parvovirus B19, influenza, CMV and Epstein-Barr virus. In an earlier analysis of a few hundred of the donors, most TCR beta V segments were observed in productive rearrangements about 87% or about 30% of the time, broadly matching IMGT annotations. V-gene and J-gene trimming of TCR beta chains was associated with a missense DCLRE1C variant in a later genetic analysis, and the association was replicated in an independent cohort. While some public TCRs were present in many individuals, most TCR sequences turned up only very rarely across donors. According to a later analysis, TCR association rates differed among HLA loci, with DRB1 alleles showing the most associated TCRs and HLA-C alleles showing the fewest. Cytomegalovirus status was reported to be diagnosed by the classifier with high specificity and sensitivity in both the original and validation cohorts. HLA typing was unavailable for some donors at each locus, so association tests used only the typed subset. In vitro tests confirmed that a few of the cytomegalovirus-associated TCR beta chains recognize cytomegalovirus antigens. A later analysis associated 15,000 to 20,000 TCR beta sequences with specific HLA alleles at a false discovery rate of 0.05. A further reported finding was that TCR beta sequences accurately predicted the HLA-A and HLA-B alleles for most subjects in the first cohort. The only immune exposure information available for the cohort was CMV serostatus. The authors suggested that the approach could potentially be generalized to other disease states and immunological phenotypes. Linkage disequilibrium might explain the correlated functional status among segregating V segments, but an unknown experimental factor could not be excluded. The earlier analysis of about 600 of the donors excluded roughly 17 rarely observed V segments, including chromosome 9 orphons, because counts were too low. Assigning TCR associations to individual alleles was difficult when HLA alleles, especially DR and DQ, strongly co-occurred. According to a later genetic analysis, donors in an Asian-associated ancestry cluster had fewer N-insertions in productive TCRs than the roughly 700-donor mean. Because the 87-base-pair reads could not distinguish some IMGT-functional V segments, including TRBV6-2 and TRBV6-3, those segments were excluded. A later analysis found that most CMV-associated TCR beta chains appeared HLA-restricted, with HLA associations seemingly driven largely by CMV exposure. This cohort had only TCR beta chains sequenced, and the lack of alpha or paired-chain data limited which features could be detected. A group of highly shared sequence variants was considered likely to be a technical artifact of the sequencing pipeline. Sequencing depth was assumed to be roughly uniform across donors in the presence/absence analyses, though that assumption may not hold.

For this chain, trimming is 2 bases at the V end and 7 bases at the J end, and the number of junction bases without a gene match is 9. The CDR3 starts with the cysteine, ends with the phenylalanine, and has 15 residues. Only the CDR3 portion is preserved as DNA: 45 bases, with reading frame beginning at the first base. CDR1 and CDR2 (MRHNA, SNTAGT) derive from the germline V gene. This clone has just a few counts. It has no known antigen specificity. Base qualities are not recorded, but no much larger clone differs from it by a single base. Libraries were prepared through the immunoSEQ multiplex PCR assay. The multiplex PCR relied on a mix of 60 forward primers for TCR Vbeta segments and 13 reverse primers for TCR Jbeta segments. The CDR3 region of rearranged TCR beta genes was amplified from genomic DNA by a multiplex PCR assay. Amplified TCR beta libraries were sequenced as 87-base-pair reads on the Illumina HiSeq System. The original pipeline was this. Across the 640 or so repertoires, a later analysis counted 75 million to 90 million unique TCR beta chains, some 11 million of which were shared by at least two donors. Raw reads were error-corrected and collapsed into unique sequences by a nearest-neighbor algorithm in which closely related sequences were merged to remove PCR and sequencing errors. V, D and J gene segments were assigned by aligning CDR3 sequences to IMGT reference sequences. For a sequence to be retained, a match of at least six nucleotides was required to both a V gene segment and a J gene segment. A rearrangement was called productive if the CDR3 had no stop codons and remained in frame with V and J, and every other rearrangement was called non-productive. Following IMGT convention, CDR3 was defined as the stretch from the second conserved V-encoded cysteine to the conserved J-encoded phenylalanine. The earlier analysis of 587 of the donors excluded any sequence lacking an unambiguous match to a single V gene segment. In an earlier analysis of approximately 590 of the donors, a V segment was called functional when productive rearrangements were above 56.7%, and segregating when the standard deviation between donors exceeded 5%. To diagnose cytomegalovirus status from the catalog of TCR beta chain sequences, a statistical classification framework was built. A later analysis assigned V and J genes by comparing TCR nucleotide sequences with IMGT/GENE-DB human TR gene sequences. Using the TCRdist pipeline, a later analysis assigned CDR3 sequences along with most-parsimonious VDJ recombination scenarios. In a later analysis, each TCR beta chain was defined by its CDR3 amino acid sequence together with its V-gene family, and reads lacking a unique V-gene family were excluded. A later analysis removed roughly 590 highly shared, low-generation-probability nucleotide sequences to deal with suspected cross-contamination and a sequencing artifact. A later analysis calculated a clonal expansion index for each public chain from normalized within-repertoire ranks of inferred template counts. A later analysis computed generation probabilities with a VDJ recombination model fitted to out-of-frame rearrangements, and checked the results against IGoR. In a later analysis, TCR-TCR, TCR-HLA and TCR-CMV co-occurrence was scored with hypergeometric tests, and a repertoire-size bias correction was applied to TCR pairs. In a later analysis, false discovery rates were estimated by permuting HLA or CMV assignments 20 times. In a later analysis, co-occurring TCRs were grouped with DBSCAN, and TCRdist sequence similarity was added when clustering was performed within HLA-allele-positive subsets. Repertoires with fewer than 30,000 or more than 120,000 public chains were left out of co-occurrence clustering, as were about five repertoires with anomalous nucleotide sharing. TCRdb took over this immuneACCESS table, retaining in-frame rearrangements with V and J assigned. Such tables are incomplete; in checked studies, under half of the missing clones stem from an unresolved V gene, and the remainder is unexplained. D and trimming come from the DNA, and the V and J calls and clone size come from that table. The sample table holds some 140,000 clones, of which around 10% were seen once. Around 7% of the sample lies in the top ten.

The cohort was made up of 666 healthy bone marrow donors. Cohort members were all nominally healthy when sampled, although unrecorded immune exposures were likely present. The donor tested CMV seropositive and was one of the 289 seropositive cohort members. A peripheral blood sample was provided by each donor, and peripheral blood mononuclear cells were used for TCR beta sequencing. Genomic DNA extraction from the blood cell samples was performed with the Qiagen DNeasy Blood Extraction Kit. The sequence is built from TRBV6-4 and TRBJ1-2; TRBD1 lines up with 8 middle nucleotides. The specimen was PBMCs. This sequence originates from a woman aged 40 to 50 in good health and CMV-seropositive. The nucleotides are TGTGCCAGCAGTGACACGAACAGGGGGGTTGCTGGCTACACCTTC. This is translated as CASSDTNRGVAGYTF.